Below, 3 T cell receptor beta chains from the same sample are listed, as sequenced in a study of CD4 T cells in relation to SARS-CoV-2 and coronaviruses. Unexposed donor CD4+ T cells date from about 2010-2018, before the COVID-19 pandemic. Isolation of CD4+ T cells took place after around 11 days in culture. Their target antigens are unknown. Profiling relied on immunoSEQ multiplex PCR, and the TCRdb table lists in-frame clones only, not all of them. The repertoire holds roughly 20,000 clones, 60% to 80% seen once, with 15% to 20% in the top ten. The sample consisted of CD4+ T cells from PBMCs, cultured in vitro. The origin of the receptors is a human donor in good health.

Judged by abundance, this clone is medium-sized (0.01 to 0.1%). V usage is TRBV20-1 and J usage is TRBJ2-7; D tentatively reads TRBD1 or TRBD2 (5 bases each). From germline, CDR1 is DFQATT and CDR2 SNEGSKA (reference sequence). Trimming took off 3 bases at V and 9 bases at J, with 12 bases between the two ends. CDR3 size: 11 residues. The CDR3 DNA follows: TGCAGTGCTAGTTTTCGTGGGGGGCAGTACTTC. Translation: CSASFRGGQYF.

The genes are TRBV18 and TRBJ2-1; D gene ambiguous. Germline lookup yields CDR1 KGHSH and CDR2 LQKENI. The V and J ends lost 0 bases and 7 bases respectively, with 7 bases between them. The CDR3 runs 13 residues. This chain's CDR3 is CASSPPPGNEQFF. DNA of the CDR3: TGTGCCAGCTCACCACCCCCCGGTAATGAGCAGTTCTTC. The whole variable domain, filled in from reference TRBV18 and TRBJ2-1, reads NAGVMQNPRHLVRRRGQEARLRCSPMKGHSHVYWYRQLPEEGLKFMVYLQKENIIDESGMPKERFSAEFPKEGPSILRIQQVVRGDSAAYFCASSPPPGNEQFFGPGTRLTVL.

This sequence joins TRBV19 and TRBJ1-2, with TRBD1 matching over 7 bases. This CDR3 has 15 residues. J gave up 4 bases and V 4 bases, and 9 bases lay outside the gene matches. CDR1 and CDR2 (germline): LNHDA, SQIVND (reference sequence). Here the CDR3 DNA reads TGTGCCAGTAGTACGACCCGGGACAGCTCCTATGGCTACACCTTC. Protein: CASSTTRDSSYGYTF.